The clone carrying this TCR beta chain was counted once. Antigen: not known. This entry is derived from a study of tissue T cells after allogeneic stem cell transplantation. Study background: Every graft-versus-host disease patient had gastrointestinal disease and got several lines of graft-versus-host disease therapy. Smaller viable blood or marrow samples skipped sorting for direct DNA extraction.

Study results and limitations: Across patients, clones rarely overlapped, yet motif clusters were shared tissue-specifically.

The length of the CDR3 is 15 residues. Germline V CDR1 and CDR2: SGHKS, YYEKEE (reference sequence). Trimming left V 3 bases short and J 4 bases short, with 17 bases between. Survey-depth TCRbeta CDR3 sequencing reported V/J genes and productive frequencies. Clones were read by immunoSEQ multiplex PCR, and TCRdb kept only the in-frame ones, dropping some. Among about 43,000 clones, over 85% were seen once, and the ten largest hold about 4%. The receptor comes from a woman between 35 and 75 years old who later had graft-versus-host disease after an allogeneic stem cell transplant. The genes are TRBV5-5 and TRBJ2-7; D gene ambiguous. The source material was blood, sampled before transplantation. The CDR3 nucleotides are TGTGCCAGCAGCTCTCAGGCCCCCGGTGTGTACGAGCAGTACTTC. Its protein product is CASSSQAPGVYEQYF.